This T cell receptor beta chain was profiled in a study of T cells in Graves' hyperthyroidism and ophthalmopathy. Each diagnosis drew on symptoms, thyroxine, TRAb, thyroid ultrasound and orbital computed tomography findings. This clonotype has only a few counts. RNA transcripts were the template for amplifying TCR beta CDR3 regions. A first-round RT-PCR of the TCR CDR3 used the HTBI primer set. TCRdb re-called the multiplex PCR reads with MiXCR, one entry per CDR3 protein. In the table there are 500,000 to 650,000 distinct CDR3 sequences, roughly 17% of which are singletons. The sequencing input was blood. The clonotype comes from a woman aged 18-30 years with Graves' ophthalmopathy.

CDR3 protein: CATSEGGPSYEQYF. In DNA, the CDR3 is TGTGCCACCAGTGAAGGGGGACCGTCCTACGAGCAGTACTTC. V gene TRBV24-1 combines with J gene TRBJ2-7; D is perhaps TRBD1 (6 bases). Germline V gene sequence: CDR1 KGHDR, CDR2 SFDVKD. The CDR3 totals 14 residues. Trimming removed 4 bases from V and 1 base from J, with 10 bases in between.